This TCR beta chain comes out of a study (dated by TCRdb to the early 2010s). From the germline V gene, CDR1 is KGHSH and CDR2 is LQKENI. The V and J ends are trimmed by 0 bases and 0 bases, leaving 28 bases between them. The CDR3 spans 22 residues, from the cysteine through the phenylalanine. CDR3 DNA is the only sequence kept; it has 66 bases, read in frame from the first base. Sequencer: Illumina Genome Analyzer IIx. The raw public reads went through TCRdb reprocessing: fastp at Q25, MiXCR clone calling, in-frame beta chains kept. Merged by CDR3 protein, the rows form single entries marked with the most common genes and DNA. For this sample the table gives several thousand distinct CDR3 sequences, of which roughly 32% were detected only once. Of the sample, more than 20% is held by the ten largest clones. Details on this clonotype: Its cognate antigen has yet to be identified. No quality values exist for individual bases; no much larger clone is one base distant.

This clonotype was sampled from a human donor. The receptor chain draws on TRBV18 and TRBJ2-3, with no confident D gene call. The sample consisted of blood. The nucleotide sequence is TGTGCCAGCTCACCACCGGTTTTTGTCCTGGGCCTCCAGGCTGTGAGCACAGATACGCAGTATTTT. Its translation is CASSPPVFVLGLQAVSTDTQYF. The full variable domain, completed from the reference TRBV18 and TRBJ2-3 proteins outside the CDR3, reads NAGVMQNPRHLVRRRGQEARLRCSPMKGHSHVYWYRQLPEEGLKFMVYLQKENIIDESGMPKERFSAEFPKEGPSILRIQQVVRGDSAAYFCASSPPVFVLGLQAVSTDTQYFGPGTRLTVL.